These T cell receptor beta chains were read from a single sample in a study of identical twins. TCRdb re-analysed the 5' RACE reads in MiXCR, keeping a single row per CDR3 protein. The sample has nearly 650,000 distinct CDR3 sequences, 7% to 7.5% seen once. These data also formed part of another study, on yellow fever vaccine responses in identical twins.

Sequencing input: PBMCs. The receptors derive from a woman between 18 and 30 years old in good health. Both conserved end residues are part of each CDR3. The D gene is left open where the match is weak. The size entry is marked missing in some rows and otherwise reads once, few, many or a size class.

j_gene	len	v_gene	abundance	d_gene	CDR3aa	CDR3nt
TRBJ2-1	17	TRBV4-2	few	TRBD2	CASSPTSGRNSYNEQFF	TGTGCCAGCAGCCCGACTAGCGGGAGAAATTCCTACAATGAGCAGTTCTTC
TRBJ2-4	14	TRBV7-8	many	-	CASSPGQGGNIQYF	TGTGCCAGCAGCCCAGGACAGGGAGGGAACATTCAGTACTTC
TRBJ2-5	13	TRBV5-1	many	TRBD1	CASSSDREETQYF	TGCGCCAGCAGCTCGGACAGGGAAGAGACCCAGTACTTC
TRBJ1-1	14	TRBV2	few	TRBD1	CASSGQGRYTEAFF	TGTGCCAGCAGCGGACAGGGGCGTTACACTGAAGCTTTCTTT
TRBJ2-3	15	TRBV19	few	TRBD2	CASTTSGGGTDTQYF	TGTGCCAGTACAACTAGCGGGGGGGGCACAGATACGCAGTATTTT
TRBJ2-6	17	TRBV25-1	few	-	CASSEYFQGTGANVLTF	TGTGCCAGCAGTGAATACTTTCAGGGCACCGGGGCCAACGTCCTGACTTTC
TRBJ1-1	17	TRBV9	few	TRBD1	CASSGFGTGDISREAFF	TGTGCCAGCAGCGGGTTCGGGACAGGGGACATTTCGCGTGAAGCTTTCTTT
TRBJ2-1	15	TRBV6-2/TRBV6-3	-	-	CASSYSETTYNEQFF	TGTGCCAGCAGTTACTCGGAGACTACCTACAATGAGCAGTTCTTC
TRBJ2-7	15	TRBV9	few	-	CASSAGGDSSYEQYF	TGTGCCAGCAGCGCCGGCGGGGACAGCTCCTACGAGCAGTACTTC
TRBJ1-2	13	TRBV11-2	-	-	CASSSYRDYGYTF	TGTGCCAGCAGCTCCTACAGGGACTATGGCTACACCTTC
TRBJ2-5	13	TRBV7-9	few	-	CASSEQGKETQYF	TGTGCCAGCAGCGAACAGGGCAAAGAGACCCAGTACTTC
TRBJ1-3	15	TRBV20-1	-	TRBD1	CSATTGGASGNTIYF	TGCAGTGCTACAACAGGGGGCGCCTCTGGAAACACCATATATTTT
TRBJ2-3	16	TRBV5-8	few	TRBD2	CASSLMGLAGTDTQYF	TGTGCCAGCAGCTTGATGGGACTAGCGGGGACGGATACGCAGTATTTT
TRBJ2-5	15	TRBV5-1	few	TRBD2	CASSFQAGEGETQYF	TGCGCCAGCAGCTTTCAAGCGGGGGAGGGAGAGACCCAGTACTTC
TRBJ2-7	14	TRBV29-1	few	TRBD1	CSVGQGVPLYEQYF	TGCAGCGTCGGACAGGGAGTTCCCCTATACGAGCAGTACTTC
TRBJ1-1	17	TRBV3-1	many	-	CASSQDRGAKGNTEAFF	TGTGCCAGCAGCCAAGATCGGGGGGCCAAAGGGAACACTGAAGCTTTCTTT
TRBJ2-4	15	TRBV20-1	many	TRBD2	CSATQAGVPKNIQYF	TGCAGTGCCACCCAAGCGGGAGTCCCCAAAAACATTCAGTACTTC
TRBJ2-3	20	TRBV11-2	-	TRBD2	CASSLDGTSGRRRVTDTQYF	TGTGCCAGCAGCTTAGATGGGACTAGCGGGAGAAGGAGGGTGACAGATACGCAGTATTTT
TRBJ2-5	14	TRBV12-3/TRBV12-4	many	TRBD1	CASSPTGYQETQYF	TGTGCCAGCAGCCCGACAGGGTACCAAGAGACCCAGTACTTC
TRBJ2-1	16	TRBV5-1	many	TRBD2	CASSLPTSGGLNEQFF	TGCGCCAGCAGCTTACCCACTAGCGGGGGGTTAAATGAGCAGTTCTTC
TRBJ2-5	13	TRBV12-3/TRBV12-4	few	TRBD1	CASRTGGTETQYF	TGTGCCAGCAGGACAGGGGGCACGGAGACCCAGTACTTC
TRBJ2-1	20	TRBV20-1	many	TRBD2	CSARDPSAGRLAGGPIEQFF	TGCAGTGCTAGAGATCCCTCCGCTGGGCGACTAGCGGGAGGGCCAATTGAGCAGTTCTTC
TRBJ1-2	14	TRBV9	many	-	CASSPRTVGYGYTF	TGTGCCAGCAGCCCTCGGACGGTGGGGTATGGCTACACCTTC
TRBJ2-4	13	TRBV29-1	many	-	CSVVVQTKNIQYF	TGCAGCGTTGTGGTACAGACCAAAAACATTCAGTACTTC
TRBJ2-2	13	TRBV5-6	many	TRBD1	CASSSDRTGELFF	TGTGCCAGCAGCTCGGACAGGACCGGGGAGCTGTTTTTT
TRBJ2-3	17	TRBV27	-	TRBD2	CASSGGVAGTGTDTQYF	TGTGCCAGCAGCGGTGGGGTAGCGGGGACGGGCACAGATACGCAGTATTTT
TRBJ1-1	10	TRBV29-1	many	-	CSVLGPPVFF	TGCAGCGTTCTAGGCCCCCCAGTTTTCTTT
TRBJ2-1	12	TRBV12-3/TRBV12-4	many	-	CASSFSGNEQFF	TGTGCCAGCAGTTTTTCGGGAAATGAGCAGTTCTTC
TRBJ2-6	13	TRBV12-3/TRBV12-4	-	-	CASRDPGANVLTF	TGTGCCAGTAGGGACCCTGGGGCCAACGTCCTGACTTTC
TRBJ2-1	15	TRBV10-3	many	TRBD2	CAIKEREGLDNEQFF	TGTGCCATCAAAGAGCGGGAGGGCCTTGACAATGAGCAGTTCTTC
TRBJ2-1	16	TRBV15	-	TRBD1	CATSRDAGQGNNEQFF	TGTGCCACCAGCAGAGACGCGGGACAGGGGAACAATGAGCAGTTCTTC
TRBJ1-5	13	TRBV15	-	-	CATSRQSNQPQHF	TGTGCCACCTCACGACAAAGCAATCAGCCCCAGCATTTT
TRBJ2-1	16	TRBV12-3/TRBV12-4	-	TRBD2	CASSTRARGVLNEQFF	TGTGCCAGCAGCACGAGGGCGCGGGGGGTCCTCAATGAGCAGTTCTTC
TRBJ1-4	14	TRBV20-1	many	-	CSARGPGTNEKLFF	TGCAGTGCTAGAGGCCCGGGTACTAATGAAAAACTGTTTTTT
TRBJ2-5	16	TRBV27	few	TRBD1	CASSSPSTGAQETQYF	TGTGCCAGCAGTTCACCGTCGACAGGGGCGCAAGAGACCCAGTACTTC
TRBJ2-3	14	TRBV5-4	-	-	CASSLDGYGDTQYF	TGTGCCAGCAGCTTGGACGGGTATGGAGATACGCAGTATTTT
TRBJ2-1	14	TRBV12-3/TRBV12-4	-	-	CASSYGQPYNEQFF	TGTGCCAGCAGTTACGGGCAGCCCTACAATGAGCAGTTCTTC
TRBJ1-1	13	TRBV5-1	many	TRBD1	CASSRTGNTEAFF	TGCGCCAGCAGCAGGACAGGGAACACTGAAGCTTTCTTT
TRBJ2-1	17	TRBV5-1	few	TRBD2	CASSPQVSGGTHNEQFF	TGCGCCAGCAGCCCGCAGGTTAGCGGGGGGACTCACAATGAGCAGTTCTTC